This is a list of T cell receptor beta chains from one sample in a study of identical twins. TCRdb reprocessed the 5' RACE reads via MiXCR and lists one record per CDR3 protein. The sample consists of roughly 240,000 distinct CDR3 sequences, about 7.5% of them appearing once. The sample was also linked to a second study, of yellow fever vaccine responses in identical twins.

Material: CD8+ T cells sorted from blood. These receptors were collected from a woman aged 18-29 years in good health. The CDR3 runs from the conserved cysteine through the conserved F or W. A D gene is named only where the DNA matches it firmly. Rows give clone size only sometimes, using once, few, many, or a class for an expanded clone.

d_gene	abundance	v_gene	j_gene	CDR3aa	CDR3nt
TRBD1	-	TRBV5-1	TRBJ1-2	CASSLDTGGIYYGYTF	TGCGCCAGCAGCTTGGATACAGGGGGTATTTACTATGGCTACACCTTC
-	-	TRBV12-3/TRBV12-4	TRBJ1-1	CASSFWIYTEAFF	TGTGCCAGCAGTTTCTGGATTTACACTGAAGCTTTCTTT
-	few	TRBV7-9	TRBJ2-2	CATRGLNGELFF	TGTGCCACCCGGGGGCTCAACGGGGAGCTGTTTTTT
TRBD1	-	TRBV20-1	TRBJ2-1	CSARGPPDRGRYNEQFF	TGCAGTGCTAGAGGACCTCCGGACAGGGGGAGATACAATGAGCAGTTCTTC
TRBD2	few	TRBV9	TRBJ2-1	CASSNLAANNEQFF	TGTGCCAGCAGCAACCTAGCGGCCAACAATGAGCAGTTCTTC
TRBD1	few	TRBV7-6	TRBJ1-5	CASSLGDRGDQPQHF	TGTGCCAGCAGCTTAGGAGACAGGGGAGATCAGCCCCAGCATTTT
-	few	TRBV25-1	TRBJ2-2	CASSEYGVAGELFF	TGTGCCAGCAGTGAATATGGGGTCGCCGGGGAGCTGTTTTTT
-	-	TRBV20-1	TRBJ2-1	CSARDRRTASYNEQFF	TGCAGTGCTAGAGATCGACGGACCGCCTCCTACAATGAGCAGTTCTTC
-	-	TRBV5-6	TRBJ2-1	CASSLEGRGHSYNEQFF	TGTGCCAGCAGCTTGGAGGGGAGGGGACATAGTTACAATGAGCAGTTCTTC
-	few	TRBV12-5	TRBJ2-3	CASGGNMRDTQYF	TGTGCTAGTGGGGGGAACATGCGGGATACGCAGTATTTT
-	many	TRBV27	TRBJ2-1	CASSFGGYRIYEQFF	TGTGCCAGCAGTTTTGGTGGGTACCGGATCTATGAGCAGTTCTTC
TRBD2	-	TRBV20-1	TRBJ2-1	CCARDRGERGLINEQFF	TGCTGTGCTAGAGATCGAGGGGAGCGGGGACTGATCAATGAGCAGTTCTTC
-	many	TRBV7-9	TRBJ2-1	CASSPALHEQFF	TGTGCCAGCAGCCCAGCTTTGCATGAGCAGTTCTTC
-	-	TRBV6-5	TRBJ1-1	CASSYLAEQSEAFF	TGTGCCAGCAGTTACCTTGCTGAACAGAGTGAAGCTTTCTTT
TRBD2	many	TRBV7-9	TRBJ2-1	CASSLVGEGEQFF	TGTGCCAGCAGCTTAGTTGGGGAGGGTGAGCAGTTCTTC
TRBD2	-	TRBV12-3/TRBV12-4	TRBJ2-1	CASSLPGLAAYNEQFF	TGTGCCAGCAGTCTTCCGGGACTAGCGGCCTACAATGAGCAGTTCTTC
TRBD1	-	TRBV7-9	TRBJ2-3	CASSLQGVEKDTQYF	TGTGCCAGCAGCTTGCAGGGGGTCGAGAAAGATACGCAGTATTTT
TRBD2	-	TRBV6-1	TRBJ2-7	CASSRGLAGYEQYF	TGTGCCAGCAGCCGGGGACTAGCGGGCTACGAGCAGTACTTC
-	-	TRBV5-6	TRBJ2-6	CASQGPGASGANVLTF	TGTGCCAGCCAGGGACCGGGGGCCTCTGGGGCCAACGTCCTGACTTTC
-	many	TRBV18	TRBJ2-4	CASSPIQLAKNIQYF	TGTGCCAGCTCACCAATACAGTTAGCCAAAAACATTCAGTACTTC
TRBD1	few	TRBV20-1	TRBJ2-2	CSARGEGQGNTGELFF	TGCAGTGCTAGAGGGGAGGGACAGGGGAACACCGGGGAGCTGTTTTTT
-	many	TRBV29-1	TRBJ2-1	CSVVRMGEQFF	TGCAGCGTTGTGAGGATGGGTGAGCAGTTCTTC
TRBD1	many	TRBV12-3/TRBV12-4	TRBJ2-7	CASSSGQVYEQYF	TGTGCCAGCAGTTCGGGACAGGTTTACGAGCAGTACTTC
TRBD2	-	TRBV19	TRBJ2-1	CASTPKRSSGRGNEQFF	TGTGCCAGCACCCCCAAAAGATCGAGCGGGAGAGGAAATGAGCAGTTCTTC
TRBD1	many	TRBV3-1	TRBJ1-1	CASSQDNRGLNTEAFF	TGTGCCAGCAGCCAAGATAACAGGGGATTGAACACTGAAGCTTTCTTT
TRBD1	-	TRBV7-3	TRBJ1-1	CASSSAGGVPVRNTEAFF	TGTGCCAGCAGCTCCGCAGGGGGCGTTCCGGTTCGGAACACTGAAGCTTTCTTT
TRBD1	-	TRBV7-9	TRBJ2-5	CASSPQTGGEQTQYF	TGTGCCAGCAGCCCCCAGACAGGGGGGGAGCAGACCCAGTACTTC
-	many	TRBV11-2	TRBJ2-7	CASSLLRRDSISYEQYF	TGTGCCAGCAGCTTATTGCGGCGGGACAGCATATCCTACGAGCAGTACTTC
TRBD2	few	TRBV7-9	TRBJ2-1	CASSLPTRTSFNEQFF	TGTGCCAGCAGCTTACCCACCCGGACTAGCTTTAATGAGCAGTTCTTC
-	many	TRBV12-3/TRBV12-4	TRBJ2-1	CASSLLGEQFF	TGTGCCAGCAGTTTACTAGGGGAGCAGTTCTTC
TRBD1	-	TRBV7-8	TRBJ2-2	CASSFSRDRTDGELFF	TGTGCCAGCAGCTTTTCCCGGGACAGAACTGACGGGGAGCTGTTTTTT
TRBD1	-	TRBV10-3	TRBJ2-5	CAIRKDREETQYF	TGTGCCATCAGAAAAGACAGGGAAGAGACCCAGTACTTC
TRBD2	few	TRBV20-1	TRBJ2-2	CSATVLAGGTNDRATGELFF	TGCAGTGCAACCGTTCTAGCGGGGGGAACCAACGACCGAGCCACCGGGGAGCTGTTTTTT
TRBD1	many	TRBV7-2	TRBJ2-7	CASSLASISLTGGTYHEQYF	TGTGCCAGCAGCTTAGCCTCCATTAGTCTGACAGGGGGCACTTACCACGAGCAGTACTTC
-	few	TRBV28	TRBJ2-2	CASRPLYPTNTGELFF	TGTGCCAGCAGACCACTATACCCAACGAACACCGGGGAGCTGTTTTTT
TRBD1	-	TRBV7-9	TRBJ2-1	CASSLGQGLNEQFF	TGTGCCAGCAGCTTAGGACAGGGTTTGAATGAGCAGTTCTTC
TRBD2	-	TRBV20-1	TRBJ2-1	CSASLAGDNEQFF	TGCAGTGCCAGTCTAGCGGGAGACAATGAGCAGTTCTTC
-	many	TRBV24-1	TRBJ1-6	CATSDYRDNSPLHF	TGTGCCACCAGTGATTATCGGGATAATTCACCCCTCCACTTT
TRBD1	-	TRBV13	TRBJ2-7	CASSPNRGLEQYF	TGTGCCAGCAGCCCCAATAGGGGGCTCGAGCAGTACTTC
-	few	TRBV20-1	TRBJ2-1	CCARRPLASSSYNEQFF	TGCTGTGCTAGACGACCTCTAGCGTCAAGCTCCTACAATGAGCAGTTCTTC
-	many	TRBV27	TRBJ2-1	CASSLAIFDEQFF	TGTGCCAGCAGTTTAGCGATATTCGATGAGCAGTTCTTC
-	many	TRBV20-1	TRBJ2-5	CSARVGYQETQYF	TGCAGTGCTAGAGTGGGGTACCAAGAGACCCAGTACTTC
-	-	TRBV6-2/TRBV6-3	TRBJ1-1	CASSYSRGPNPGDTEAFF	TGTGCCAGCAGTTACTCGAGGGGACCAAACCCCGGGGACACTGAAGCTTTCTTT
-	many	TRBV29-1	TRBJ2-1	CSVDGGSSYNEQFF	TGCAGCGTTGATGGCGGAAGCTCCTACAATGAGCAGTTCTTC
-	-	TRBV24-1	TRBJ2-5	CATSDLGVEGSETQYF	TGTGCCACCAGTGATTTAGGAGTTGAGGGGTCAGAGACCCAGTACTTC
TRBD1	-	TRBV28	TRBJ1-2	CASSDVGTAPLVNYGYTF	TGTGCCAGCAGCGACGTAGGGACAGCCCCGCTAGTTAACTATGGCTACACCTTC
-	many	TRBV5-1	TRBJ2-1	CASSFHNEQFF	TGCGCCAGCAGCTTCCACAATGAGCAGTTCTTC
-	few	TRBV12-3/TRBV12-4	TRBJ2-2	CASSLAPGTIEAFWGVTGELFF	TGTGCCAGCAGTTTAGCACCCGGGACAATAGAGGCCTTCTGGGGAGTCACCGGGGAGCTGTTTTTT
TRBD2	-	TRBV27	TRBJ2-7	CASSLSTSQFYEQYF	TGTGCCAGCAGTTTATCGACTAGCCAGTTTTACGAGCAGTACTTC
-	many	TRBV12-3/TRBV12-4	TRBJ2-1	CASSLSLVELFF	TGTGCCAGCAGTTTAAGTTTGGTGGAACTGTTCTTC
-	many	TRBV7-9	TRBJ2-1	CASSPAGGSSYNEQFF	TGTGCCAGCAGTCCGGCGGGCGGTAGCTCCTACAATGAGCAGTTCTTC
-	many	TRBV12-3/TRBV12-4	TRBJ1-6	CASSPLGFGGSPLHF	TGTGCCAGCAGTCCACTCGGTTTTGGGGGTTCACCCCTCCACTTT
-	many	TRBV3-1	TRBJ2-2	CASRQGGELFF	TGTGCCAGCAGACAGGGTGGGGAGCTGTTTTTT
-	-	TRBV7-6	TRBJ1-1	CASSYSQGSEAFF	TGTGCCAGCAGTTATTCGCAGGGATCTGAAGCTTTCTTT
-	few	TRBV10-2	TRBJ2-5	CASSESDPTAATETQYF	TGCGCCAGCAGTGAGTCCGATCCGACTGCCGCCACGGAGACCCAGTACTTC
-	few	TRBV7-9	TRBJ2-1	CASSLAGPLGNEQFF	TGTGCCAGCAGCTTAGCGGGTCCGTTGGGAAATGAGCAGTTCTTC
TRBD1	few	TRBV6-5	TRBJ1-2	CASSYPGTDFTGYTF	TGTGCCAGCAGTTACCCCGGGACAGATTTTACTGGCTACACCTTC
-	-	TRBV18	TRBJ2-3	CASSQRPQRGTKGDTQYF	TGTGCCAGCTCGCAAAGACCCCAGAGAGGGACAAAGGGGGATACGCAGTATTTT
TRBD1	few	TRBV28	TRBJ1-1	CASSLLRGRGTEAFF	TGTGCCAGCAGTTTATTAAGGGGGCGTGGGACTGAAGCTTTCTTT
TRBD1	few	TRBV12-3/TRBV12-4	TRBJ2-3	CASRPTGETSTDTQYF	TGTGCCAGCCGCCCTACAGGGGAGACTAGCACAGATACGCAGTATTTT